Shown below are 27 T cell receptor beta chains from a single sample sequenced in a study of T cell clones after liver transplantation. Produced via immunoSEQ multiplex PCR; TCRdb's table is partial and in-frame only. The table lists 65,000 to 90,000 clones, around nine tenths of them singletons. The source material was CD4+ T cells from blood, sampled before liver transplant. The receptors were sampled from a human donor who received a liver transplant.

As concerns this clone: A junction end diverges from the germline sequence, so it may reflect a read error. This chain joins TRBV7-2 and TRBJ2-1; possibly TRBD2 for D (6 bases). The CDR3 consists of 15 residues. The germline V gene has CDR1 SGHTA and CDR2 FQGNSA. In nucleotides, the CDR3 is TGTGCCAGCAGCCTAGCGTACGGCTCCTACAATGAGCAGTTCTTC. Translating gives CASSLAYGSYNEQFF.

The CDR3 protein is CASKDRDRGITGELFF. The CDR3 nucleotides are TGTGCCAGCAAAGATAGGGACAGGGGTATCACCGGGGAGCTGTTTTTT. The chain has TRBV2 and TRBJ2-2; 10 bases fit TRBD1. The CDR3 is made up of 16 amino acids. V was clipped by 7 bases and J by 4 bases; unmatched bases: 9. The germline V gene encodes CDR1 SNHLY and CDR2 FYNNEI.

The chain uses TRBV14 and TRBJ1-4; 11 bases agree with TRBD1. The germline V gene encodes CDR1 SGHDN and CDR2 FVKESK. The CDR3 runs 17 residues. J was trimmed by 5 bases and V by 4 bases; bases with no gene match: 9. CDR3: CASSLRTGGVGNEKLFF. The CDR3 region has the DNA TGTGCCAGCAGCCTTCGGACAGGGGGCGTAGGGAATGAAAAACTGTTTTTT.

This sequence joins TRBV5-1 and TRBJ2-5, with 9 bases aligning to TRBD1. CDR3 size: 14 residues. V shed 4 bases and J 5 bases; nucleotides not matched to a gene: 6. Per germline, CDR1 SGHRS and CDR2 YFSETQ. The CDR3 is CASSPGTGRETQYF. For the CDR3, the DNA is TGCGCCAGCAGCCCCGGGACAGGGAGGGAGACCCAGTACTTC. Full variable domain (rest looked up from reference TRBV5-1 and TRBJ2-5): KAGVTQTPRYLIKTRGQQVTLSCSPISGHRSVSWYQQTPGQGLQFLFEYFSETQRNKGNFPGRFSGRQFSNSRSEMNVSTLELGDSALYLCASSPGTGRETQYFGPGTRLLVL.

V usage is TRBV28 and J usage is TRBJ2-7; unclear D gene. This CDR3 contains 14 residues. CDR1 is MDHEN and CDR2 is SYDVKM in the germline V gene. V was trimmed by 7 bases and J by 0 bases, leaving 13 bases between them. CDR3: CASISPDSSYEQYF. In DNA form, the CDR3 reads TGTGCCAGCATCTCCCCCGATAGCTCCTACGAGCAGTACTTC. Drawing the rest from reference TRBV28 and TRBJ2-7, the complete variable domain is DVKVTQSSRYLVKRTGEKVFLECVQDMDHENMFWYRQDPGLGLRLIYFSYDVKMKEKGDIPEGYSVSREKKERFSLILESASTNQTSMYLCASISPDSSYEQYFGPGTRLTVT.

This chain connects TRBV7-6 to TRBJ2-2; D remains unclear. CDR3 length: 16 residues. Germline-derived CDR1 and CDR2 are SGHVS and FNYEAQ. V lost 0 bases and J 1 base, leaving 9 bases between the germline ends. DNA for the CDR3: TGTGCCAGCAGCTTAGCATCAAGTCAGAACACCGGGGAGCTGTTTTTT. Translating it yields CASSLASSQNTGELFF.

CDR3 amino acids: CAISELDTEAFF. The CDR3, as DNA: TGTGCCATCAGTGAGTTGGACACTGAAGCTTTCTTT. The genes are TRBV10-3 and TRBJ1-1; no clear D gene. This CDR3 comprises 12 residues. With 1 base removed from V and 3 bases from J, the gap between germline ends came to 3 bases. From germline, CDR1 is ENHRY and CDR2 SYGVKD.

As DNA, the CDR3 is TGTGCCAGCAGTGCTTCAGGGCCCCATGAGCAGTTCTTC. It specifies CASSASGPHEQFF. The chain couples TRBV6-4 to TRBJ2-1; D is possibly TRBD1 (5 bases). The CDR3 has 13 amino acids. The V and J ends lost 4 bases and 8 bases respectively, with 12 bases between them. Germline CDR1 and CDR2: MRHNA and SNTAGT.

This sequence joins TRBV9 and TRBJ1-1; weak D call: TRBD1 (5 bases). The CDR3 sequence is 14 residues long. The V gene lost 0 bases and the J gene lost 1 base, with 7 bases spanning the gap. Germline values: CDR1 SGDLS, CDR2 YYNGEE. The DNA for the CDR3 is TGTGCCAGCAGCGTAGGGGGCCCGAACACTGAAGCTTTCTTT. This translates into CASSVGGPNTEAFF.

The gene calls are TRBV27 and TRBJ2-5, with TRBD2 matching over 13 bases. Germline lookup yields CDR1 MNHEY and CDR2 SMNVEV (reference sequence). V was clipped by 5 bases and J by 1 base; unmatched bases: 4. The CDR3 is 16 residues long. The CDR3 DNA reads TGTGCCAGCAGTCCCGGACTAGCGGGAGCCCAAGAGACCCAGTACTTC. Amino acids: CASSPGLAGAQETQYF.

This sequence joins TRBV7-9 and TRBJ2-1; 14 positions match TRBD2. CDR3 length: 18 amino acids. With 5 bases clipped from V and 5 bases from J, the junction kept 11 bases outside the gene matches. CDR1 and CDR2 (germline): SEHNR, FQNEAQ (reference sequence). The CDR3 loop is CASSLGTSGSLADNEQFF. CDR3 in DNA: TGTGCCAGCAGCCTAGGGACTAGCGGGAGTTTAGCGGACAATGAGCAGTTCTTC. Combining the CDR3 with reference TRBV7-9 and TRBJ2-1 gives the whole variable domain DTGVSQNPRHKITKRGQNVTFRCDPISEHNRLYWYRQTLGQGPEFLTYFQNEAQLEKSRLLSDRFSAERPKGSFSTLEIQRTEQGDSAMYLCASSLGTSGSLADNEQFFGPGTRLTVL.

This clone was seen a few times. CDR3 amino acids: CASSLSRYEKLFF. The CDR3 DNA is TGTGCCAGCAGTTTGTCGAGGTACGAAAAACTGTTTTTT. The chain carries TRBV27 and TRBJ1-4; D not certain. The germline CDR1 and CDR2 sequences are MNHEY and SMNVEV (reference sequence). V was shortened by 3 bases and J by 8 bases, with 10 bases between the two germline ends. CDR3 length: 13 residues.

The gene calls are TRBV25-1 and TRBJ1-2, with TRBD1 matching over 7 bases. The germline V gene encodes CDR1 MGHDK and CDR2 SYGVNS. The CDR3 is 15 residues long. V shed 8 bases, J shed 5 bases, and the junction held 14 bases outside the gene matches. The CDR3 spells CASHASGGLSYGYTF. The CDR3 DNA sequence: TGTGCCAGCCATGCTTCAGGGGGACTTTCGTATGGCTACACCTTC.

The V call is TRBV5-6, the J call TRBJ2-7, with TRBD1 matching over 8 bases. The trim removed 4 bases at V and 4 bases at J, leaving 7 bases unmatched. The CDR3 length is 14 residues. From germline, CDR1 is SGHDT and CDR2 YYEEEE. In DNA form, the CDR3 reads TGTGCCAGCAGCCGGGACAGGAGGGTTTACGAGCAGTACTTC. Its translation: CASSRDRRVYEQYF.

The sample holds one count of this clone. The chain joins TRBV29-1 to TRBJ2-1; TRBD1 aligns across 8 bases. The CDR3 is made up of 17 amino acids. Unmatched junction bases numbered 19, after V lost 7 bases and J lost 5 bases. Germline assignment: CDR1 SQVTM and CDR2 ANQGSEA. CDR3 loop: CSARPRTGTGANNEQFF. CDR3 nucleotides: TGCAGCGCAAGACCCCGAACCGGGACAGGTGCCAACAATGAGCAGTTCTTC.

V usage is TRBV29-1 and J usage is TRBJ2-7; tentatively, D is TRBD1 (6 bases). V dropped 6 bases and J dropped 5 bases, with 20 bases sitting between them. The germline CDR1 and CDR2 sequences are SQVTM and ANQGSEA. The CDR3 runs to 14 residues. CDR3 DNA: TGCAGCGTGCTAAGAGTAGGACAGACTCACGAGCAGTACTTC. It encodes CSVLRVGQTHEQYF.

The rearrangement uses TRBV5-1 and TRBJ1-2; 7 bases fit TRBD1. The CDR3 runs 15 residues. Germline V gene sequence: CDR1 SGHRS, CDR2 YFSETQ. Trimming took 0 bases from V and 2 from J; bases not matched to a gene: 4. CDR3 loop: CASSLVTGDNYGYTF. The CDR3 DNA is TGCGCCAGCAGCTTGGTTACAGGGGACAACTATGGCTACACCTTC.

J is TRBJ2-1 and V is TRBV5-8; TRBD1 or TRBD2 may be the D gene (5 bases each). The length of the CDR3 is 18 residues. Deletions cut 1 base from V and 4 bases from J, with 21 bases between. The germline V gene has CDR1 SGHTS and CDR2 YDEGEE. The CDR3, as DNA: TGTGCCAGCAGCTTGTTTAAGGGTCGGGACGACCGGTACAATGAGCAGTTCTTC. Its translation: CASSLFKGRDDRYNEQFF.

The chain carries TRBV28 and TRBJ1-5, with D possibly matching TRBD1 (5 bases). The CDR3 runs to 17 residues. CDR1 and CDR2 (germline): MDHEN, SYDVKM. V lost 4 bases to trimming and J lost 6 bases, with 22 bases between them. DNA of the CDR3: TGTGCCAGCAGTTCCTCCGGGGGTCTAGGGGAGGGTCAGCCCCAGCATTTT. This translates into CASSSSGGLGEGQPQHF.

The count of this clone is one. V and J are TRBV10-3 and TRBJ1-1; 9 bases fit TRBD1. The ends lost 2 bases at V and 6 bases at J; junction bases unmatched: 4. CDR1 and CDR2 from the germline V gene are ENHRY and SYGVKD. The CDR3 is 14 residues long. This CDR3 reads CAISERTGDSEAFF. The DNA of the CDR3 is TGTGCCATCAGTGAGAGGACAGGGGACTCTGAAGCTTTCTTT.

The chain combines TRBV28 with TRBJ1-6; no definite D call. V gave up 8 bases and J gave up 9 bases, with 14 bases separating them. The length of the CDR3 is 13 residues. Germline lookup yields CDR1 MDHEN and CDR2 SYDVKM. CDR3 protein: CASWASTSSPLHF. CDR3 bases: TGTGCCAGCTGGGCCAGTACGAGTTCACCCCTCCACTTT.

The chain carries TRBV9 and TRBJ2-5; 12 positions match TRBD2. The germline gives CDR1 SGDLS, CDR2 YYNGEE. J was trimmed by 4 bases and V by 0 bases; bases with no gene match: 1. The CDR3 consists of 15 residues. This CDR3 reads CASSVGLAGVETQYF. Here the CDR3 DNA reads TGTGCCAGCAGCGTAGGACTAGCGGGAGTAGAGACCCAGTACTTC.

The chain carries TRBV5-1 and TRBJ2-7; TRBD2 matches at 14 bases. With V trimmed by 5 bases and J by 5 bases, 12 bases remained unmatched. The CDR3 runs 17 residues. Germline values: CDR1 SGHRS, CDR2 YFSETQ. CDR3 protein: CASSTGTSGSLGHEQYF. CDR3 in DNA: TGCGCCAGCAGTACCGGGACTAGCGGGAGCCTGGGCCACGAGCAGTACTTC.

The chain employs TRBV5-1 and TRBJ2-3, with 7 bases that match TRBD2. This CDR3 spans 15 amino acids. The germline gives CDR1 SGHRS, CDR2 YFSETQ. J gave up 3 bases and V 5 bases, and 9 bases lay outside the gene matches. This chain's CDR3 is CASSFGTTGTDTQYF. In DNA, the CDR3 is TGCGCCAGCAGTTTCGGGACTACCGGGACAGATACGCAGTATTTT.

The V gene is TRBV19, the J gene TRBJ2-1; 9 bases are shared with TRBD2. CDR1 and CDR2 (germline): LNHDA, SQIVND (reference sequence). The CDR3 is made up of 18 amino acids. Unmatched junction bases numbered 14, after V lost 0 bases and J lost 8 bases. CDR3 protein: CASSIDGVVIAGVHEQFF. CDR3 nucleotide sequence: TGTGCCAGTAGTATAGACGGGGTGGTGATAGCGGGAGTGCATGAGCAGTTCTTC.

The chain joins TRBV29-1 to TRBJ2-3; 7 positions agree with TRBD2. J gave up 3 bases and V 3 bases, and 3 bases lay outside the gene matches. The CDR3 spans 13 residues. Germline-derived CDR1 and CDR2 are SQVTM and ANQGSEA. The CDR3 sequence: CSVDPGRTDTQYF. The CDR3 DNA follows: TGCAGCGTTGATCCCGGGAGGACAGATACGCAGTATTTT.

The J gene is TRBJ2-7, the V gene TRBV11-2; D remains ambiguous. The CDR3 length is 17 residues. Germline CDR1 SGHAT, CDR2 FQNNGV. Deletions cut 1 base from V and 3 bases from J, with 19 bases between. CDR3 in DNA: TGTGCCAGCAGCTTAGTAAGTTTGCGTGACACTGGCTACGAGCAGTACTTC. This translates into CASSLVSLRDTGYEQYF.